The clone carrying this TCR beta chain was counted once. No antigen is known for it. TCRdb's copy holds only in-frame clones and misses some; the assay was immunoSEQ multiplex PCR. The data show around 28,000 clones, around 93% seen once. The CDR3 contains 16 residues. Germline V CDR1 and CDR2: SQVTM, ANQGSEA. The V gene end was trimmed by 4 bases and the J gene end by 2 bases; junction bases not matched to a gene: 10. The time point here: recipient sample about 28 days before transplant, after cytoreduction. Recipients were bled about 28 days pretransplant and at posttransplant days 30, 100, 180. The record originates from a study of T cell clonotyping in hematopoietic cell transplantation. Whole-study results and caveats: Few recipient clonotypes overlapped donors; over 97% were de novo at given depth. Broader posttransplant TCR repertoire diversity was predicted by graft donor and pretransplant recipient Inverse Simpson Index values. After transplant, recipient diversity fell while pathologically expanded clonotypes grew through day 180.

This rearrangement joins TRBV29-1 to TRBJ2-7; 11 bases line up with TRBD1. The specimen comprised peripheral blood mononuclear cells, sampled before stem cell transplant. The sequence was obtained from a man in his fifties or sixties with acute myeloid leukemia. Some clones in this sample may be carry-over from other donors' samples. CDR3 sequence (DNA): TGCAGCGTTGCGAGCCTTCCGGGACAGGGGGCCTACGAGCAGTACTTC. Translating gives CSVASLPGQGAYEQYF.